This T cell receptor (beta chain) was observed in a study of blood T cell repertoires in COVID-19. Whole-study context: COVID-19 samples collected from the United States, Italy and Spain covered acute and convalescent phases. Sources were T cells, B-cell-depleted T cells, or PBMCs; the material itself was cDNA or gDNA.

Per the original methods: Estimated nucleated cell counts came from reference gene primer amplification. Sequencing was performed with immunoSEQ multiplex PCR; in TCRdb, only in-frame clones are kept and a portion is missing. D and trimming were read from the DNA, whereas the V and J calls and clone size are those reported in that table. The table records 130,000 to 150,000 clones, around 87% of them present only once. From germline, CDR1 is MNHEY and CDR2 SVGAGI. Germline trimming cut 5 bases from V and 6 bases from J; bases unmatched to any gene: 6. This CDR3 has 13 amino acids. Sequenced sample: peripheral blood. The TCR originated in a man aged 50 to 60 who had recovered from COVID-19. The chain is built from TRBV6-5 and TRBJ2-7; 8 positions agree with TRBD1. This chain's CDR3 is CASSPDRDPEQYF. CDR3 sequence (DNA): TGTGCCAGCAGTCCGGACAGGGACCCCGAGCAGTACTTC.